Listed below are T cell receptor beta chains from one sample, sequenced in a study of blood T cell repertoires in COVID-19. TCRdb's copy holds only in-frame clones and misses some; the assay was immunoSEQ multiplex PCR. The sample records 250,000 or so clones, over 80% being singletons. The sample was PBMCs or T cells enriched from blood (not recorded which). Receptors were obtained from a young woman with acute COVID-19. CDR3s include the opening cysteine and the closing phenylalanine or tryptophan. A D gene is named only where the DNA matches it firmly. Clone size is not always given. Where it is, it says once, few, many or a class for expanded clones.

abundance	d_gene	j_gene	v_gene	CDR3aa	CDR3nt
-	TRBD2	TRBJ2-1	TRBV11-2	CASSFDGRAYNEQFF	TGTGCCAGCAGCTTTGACGGGAGGGCCTACAATGAGCAGTTCTTC
once	-	TRBJ2-1	TRBV3-1/TRBV3-2	CASSQEGGTSGQFF	TGTGCCAGCAGCCAAGAAGGAGGGACCTCGGGGCAGTTCTTC
-	-	TRBJ2-2	TRBV7-9	CASSRGPGTSNTGELFF	TGTGCCAGCAGCAGGGGGCCGGGGACTAGTAACACCGGGGAGCTGTTTTTT
once	TRBD2	TRBJ2-3	TRBV24-1	CATSDWASGGTDTQYF	TGTGCCACCAGTGATTGGGCTAGCGGGGGCACAGATACGCAGTATTTT
once	TRBD2	TRBJ2-2	TRBV5-1	CASSLLASGGTGELFF	TGCGCCAGCAGCTTGTTGGCTAGCGGGGGCACCGGGGAGCTGTTTTTT
-	TRBD2	TRBJ2-5	TRBV7-9	CASSSGTSGIEETQYF	TGTGCCAGCAGCTCCGGGACTAGCGGGATTGAAGAGACCCAGTACTTC
few	-	TRBJ2-4	TRBV4-3	CASSQDHSLAKNIQYF	TGCGCCAGCAGCCAAGATCATAGCCTAGCCAAAAACATTCAGTACTTC
-	-	TRBJ2-5	TRBV24-1	CATSDFRGGETQYF	TGTGCCACCAGTGATTTTAGGGGAGGTGAGACCCAGTACTTC
-	-	TRBJ2-7	TRBV11-2	CASSYGSYEQYF	TGTGCCAGCAGCTACGGCTCCTACGAGCAGTACTTC
-	-	TRBJ2-1	TRBV6-1	CASSEWAAFSDEQFF	TGTGCCAGCAGTGAATGGGCTGCGTTTTCGGATGAGCAGTTCTTC
-	-	TRBJ1-6	TRBV3-1/TRBV3-2	CASSQVSNSPLHF	TGTGCCAGCAGCCAAGTCTCCAATTCACCCCTCCACTTT
-	-	TRBJ2-7	TRBV6-5	CASSYGGGSYEQYF	TGTGCCAGCAGTTACGGGGGAGGATCCTACGAGCAGTACTTC
once	TRBD2	TRBJ2-1	TRBV3-1/TRBV3-2	CASSPGLAGADNEQFF	TGTGCCAGCAGCCCGGGACTAGCGGGGGCCGACAATGAGCAGTTCTTC
-	TRBD1	TRBJ1-5	TRBV4-3	CASSPTHRGNQPQHF	TGCGCCAGCAGCCCGACACACAGGGGGAACCAGCCCCAGCATTTT
-	-	TRBJ2-2	TRBV10-1	CASSGLENTGELFF	TGCGCCAGCTCAGGGCTCGAGAACACCGGGGAGCTGTTTTTT
-	-	TRBJ1-1	TRBV3-1/TRBV3-2	CASSRKIGESLNTEAFF	TGTGCCAGCAGCCGCAAAATTGGAGAATCGTTGAACACTGAAGCTTTCTTT
few	TRBD2	TRBJ2-7	TRBV9	CASSPSGRINEQYF	TGTGCCAGCAGCCCTAGCGGGAGGATCAACGAGCAGTACTTC
-	-	TRBJ1-2	TRBV29-1	CSVRTGDYTF	TGCAGCGTCCGGACGGGGGACTACACCTTC
-	TRBD1	TRBJ2-2	TRBV7-9	CASSPKGQGGTGELFF	TGTGCCAGCAGCCCCAAAGGACAGGGCGGGACCGGGGAGCTGTTTTTT
-	-	TRBJ2-1	TRBV4-3	CASSQDMSGYNEQFF	TGCGCCAGCAGCCAAGATATGTCGGGATACAATGAGCAGTTCTTC
-	-	TRBJ2-7	TRBV7-9	CASSPTEGQSYEQYF	TGTGCCAGCAGCCCGACAGAAGGGCAGTCCTACGAGCAGTACTTC
-	-	TRBJ2-7	TRBV19	CASSISEDWYEQYF	TGTGCCAGTAGTATATCGGAGGACTGGTACGAGCAGTACTTC
-	TRBD1	TRBJ2-6	TRBV6-1	CASSEGQGVSGANVLTF	TGTGCCAGCAGTGAAGGACAGGGGGTCTCTGGGGCCAACGTCCTGACTTTC
-	TRBD1	TRBJ2-1	TRBV10-3	CAISGPGQGASFLRNEQFF	TGTGCCATCAGTGGGCCGGGACAGGGGGCTAGCTTCTTAAGGAATGAGCAGTTCTTC
few	TRBD1	TRBJ1-6	TRBV19	CASSTDLGQGDNSPLHF	TGTGCCAGTAGTACTGACCTCGGACAGGGGGATAATTCACCCCTCCACTTT
-	-	TRBJ2-7	TRBV28	CASIPSGYRNYEQYF	TGTGCCAGCATACCTTCAGGATACCGAAACTACGAGCAGTACTTC
-	-	TRBJ1-1	TRBV28	CASIRGGLRDTEAFF	TGTGCCAGCATCCGCGGGGGGCTGAGGGACACTGAAGCTTTCTTT